This TCR beta chain was identified in a study of blood T cell repertoires in COVID-19. Study information: Samples taken during acute and convalescent COVID-19 were collected in the United States, Italy and Spain.

The CDR3 runs to 18 residues. The ends were cut back, 4 bases at V and 1 base at J, with 19 bases in the middle. Germline loops: CDR1 LGHDT, CDR2 YNNKEL (reference sequence). This table comes from immunoSEQ multiplex PCR, and its TCRdb copy is limited to in-frame clones, with some not included. Among about 210,000 clones listed, 85% were seen once. The sample comprised PBMCs or T cells enriched from blood (not recorded which). This TCR derives from a man in his forties who had recovered from COVID-19. V is TRBV3-1 (or the pseudogene TRBV3-2) and J is TRBJ2-2; a possible D gene is TRBD2 (5 bases). CDR3: CASSPSRDPWRNTGELFF. The CDR3 coding sequence is TGTGCCAGCAGCCCCTCGAGGGATCCCTGGAGGAACACCGGGGAGCTGTTTTTT.